The present T cell receptor (beta chain) was sequenced within a study of neurological immune-mediated disorders. Study observations and caveats: Across subjects, expanded clones had no CDR3 amino acid sequences in common, pointing to private repertoires in all groups. The most TCR clonal expansion was seen in HTLV-1-associated myelopathy, and the least was seen in multiple sclerosis, which fell below healthy controls.

The starting material, 2 million PBMCs stored at -80 C, gave rise to the unsorted libraries. Synthesis of cDNA was carried out by template-switch 5'RACE. The reaction used 10-nucleotide random UMIs. MiXCR was run by TCRdb on the 5' RACE reads, yielding one entry per CDR3 protein. The sample includes tens of thousands of distinct CDR3 sequences, roughly 15% of them seen just once. This clonotype appeared many times. Antigen unknown. The ends were cut back, 6 bases at V and 3 bases at J, with 15 bases in the middle. The CDR3 runs 15 residues. V is TRBV12-3 or TRBV12-4 and J is TRBJ2-1; possible D gene TRBD2, 7 bases. Sequencing was carried out using PBMCs. The clonotype originates from a female donor with HTLV-1-associated myelopathy (HAM/TSP). This chain's CDR3 is CASSSTGRGYNEQFF. The CDR3, as DNA: TGTGCCAGCAGCTCTACAGGGAGGGGCTACAATGAGCAGTTCTTC.